The rows below give T cell receptor beta chains drawn from one sample of a study of blood T cell repertoires in COVID-19. Only in-frame clones appear in the TCRdb table, and some are missing; sequencing was by immunoSEQ multiplex PCR. Here the sample spans approximately 200,000 clones, more than 75% being singletons. The sequenced sample was peripheral blood. The receptors derive from a man aged 55 to 70 who had recovered from COVID-19. CDR3s leave out the opening cysteine and the closing phenylalanine or tryptophan. Each record gives: V gene, CDR3 protein.

v_call: TRBV18
cdr3_aa: ASSPRGPGTGGKVTEAF

v_call: TRBV9
cdr3_aa: ASSGTGDGNTIY

v_call: TRBV7-3
cdr3_aa: ASSLTGLGDTEAF

v_call: TRBV30
cdr3_aa: AWSVGTGLRNQPQH

v_call: TRBV5-1
cdr3_aa: ASSSSDTEAF

v_call: TRBV5-1
cdr3_aa: ASSLGDSEYYGYT

v_call: TRBV6-1
cdr3_aa: ASMRTGAAGELF

v_call: TRBV4-1
cdr3_aa: ASSQETGGRETQY

v_call: TRBV3-1/TRBV3-2
cdr3_aa: ASSQEDGTGLSPLH

v_call: TRBV10-3
cdr3_aa: AISESSTWYNEQF

v_call: TRBV30
cdr3_aa: AWRIEGLAGANAGQF

v_call: TRBV5-1
cdr3_aa: ASSLAPGQGTEQY

v_call: TRBV7-6
cdr3_aa: ASSLGQELPEKLF

v_call: TRBV2
cdr3_aa: ASRLQPSGVKLF

v_call: TRBV19
cdr3_aa: ASSIGLNGLVGIRDTQY

v_call: TRBV2
cdr3_aa: ASISAGGTNEKLF

v_call: TRBV28
cdr3_aa: ASSLGSMRETQY

v_call: TRBV6-4
cdr3_aa: ASSDPGQGADTQY

v_call: TRBV7-9
cdr3_aa: ASSLWGLAENIQY

v_call: TRBV5-1
cdr3_aa: ASSLPGQGDYGYT

v_call: TRBV6-1
cdr3_aa: ASSDPGSYTEAF

v_call: TRBV5-1
cdr3_aa: ASSGTPSLETQY

v_call: TRBV5-1
cdr3_aa: ASSLAGTGGISYGYT

v_call: TRBV27
cdr3_aa: ASSAYRETIEAF

v_call: TRBV9
cdr3_aa: ASSGSSGANVLT

v_call: TRBV30
cdr3_aa: AWKPSGQGTTEAF

v_call: TRBV27
cdr3_aa: ASRSTGTGGRTQY

v_call: TRBV4-2
cdr3_aa: ASSLDRVNEKLF

v_call: TRBV24-1
cdr3_aa: ATSERGGTDTQY

v_call: TRBV6-1
cdr3_aa: ASSEALAGMLRPQH

v_call: TRBV24-1
cdr3_aa: ATSDPALKTQY

v_call: TRBV7-9
cdr3_aa: ASMTRGWGYEQY

v_call: TRBV7-6
cdr3_aa: ASSPGGNTEAF

v_call: TRBV19
cdr3_aa: ASSTLPPRGIYNEQF

v_call: TRBV7-2
cdr3_aa: ASSQGQGIYGYT

v_call: TRBV28
cdr3_aa: ASSLTGPNTEAF

v_call: TRBV10-3
cdr3_aa: AISESPKGQFPYEQY

v_call: TRBV5-1
cdr3_aa: ASSFTGGGAPDTQY

v_call: TRBV5-1
cdr3_aa: ASSGGPGQGQGQGETQY

v_call: TRBV5-1
cdr3_aa: ASSPTGFGTEAF